At least ten counts were recorded for the clone carrying this T cell receptor (beta chain). Its specificity is unknown. MiXCR, run by TCRdb on the 5' RACE reads, gives a single entry per CDR3 protein. The sample carries about 840,000 distinct CDR3 sequences, around 11% recorded once. The data were taken from a study of CD8 T cells in ankylosing spondylitis. Findings and caveats of the study: What seemed typical of ankylosing spondylitis blood was a TCR beta motif built from roughly eight highly homologous variants.

The CDR3 sequence is 18 residues long. The ends were cut back, 5 bases at V and 6 bases at J, with 26 bases in the middle. The chain couples TRBV12-3 or TRBV12-4 to TRBJ2-1; possible D gene TRBD2, 7 bases. Sequenced sample: blood, either unsorted or a sorted T cell fraction (not recorded which). This clonotype was sampled from a male donor with ankylosing spondylitis. CDR3 protein: CASSLSVGGGPMVNEQFF. The CDR3 coding sequence is TGTGCCAGCAGTCTTAGCGTAGGGGGAGGGCCGATGGTCAATGAGCAGTTCTTC.